This record concerns one TCR beta chain sequence. As yet, its antigen is unknown. The sample comes from a study of cytomegalovirus exposure and HLA in healthy donors. CDR1 is SGHNT and CDR2 is YYREEE in the germline V gene (reference sequence). CDR3 length equals 15 residues. Deletions cut 3 bases from V and 6 bases from J, with 15 bases between. PCR involved 60 Vbeta and 13 Jbeta primers. TCRdb's copy holds only in-frame clones and misses some; the assay was immunoSEQ multiplex PCR. The sample includes about 110,000 clones, around 83% seen only once; the top ten take 22%. Regarding the study as a whole: V- and J-gene trimming of TCR beta was linked (in a later analysis) to a missense DCLRE1C variant. Cytomegalovirus-associated TCR beta chains were listed, numbering over 150.

Sequencing input: PBMCs. This chain links TRBV5-4 with TRBJ2-2; TRBD2 is a possible D gene (6 bases). This clonotype was sampled from a man aged 25-45 years in good health and CMV-seropositive. For the CDR3, the DNA is TGTGCCAGCAGCTCAGAACCGGGAGTGGCCGGGGAGCTGTTTTTT. As protein: CASSSEPGVAGELFF.